Listed below are T cell receptor beta chains from one sample, sequenced in a study of CD8+CD57+ T cells in acquired aplastic anemia. TCRdb reprocessed the reads via MiXCR and lists one record per CDR3 protein. The sample lists about 120,000 distinct CDR3 sequences; 58% were seen once. The sample consisted of sorted CD4+, CD8+, or CD8+CD57+ T cells (not recorded which) from PBMCs. Receptors were obtained from a human donor with aplastic anemia. Both conserved end residues are part of each CDR3. The D gene is left open where the match is weak. Rows may omit the clone size; those that give it use once, few, many or a size class.

j_call clone_size v_call d_call cdr3_aa cdr3_nt
TRBJ2-3 once TRBV29-1 TRBD1 CSTSGTGDTDTQYF TGCAGCACCTCCGGGACAGGCGACACAGATACGCAGTATTTT
TRBJ2-1 NA TRBV10-1 NA CASSERSGAMRGGGHSNEQFF TGCGCCAGCAGTGAGAGGTCTGGGGCGATGCGGGGTGGTGGACACAGCAATGAGCAGTTCTTC
TRBJ2-7 NA TRBV2 NA CASSSQTYEQYF TGTGCCAGCAGTTCACAGACCTACGAGCAGTACTTC
TRBJ2-7 NA TRBV9 NA CASSVQGIDEQYF TGTGCCAGCAGCGTACAGGGGATCGACGAGCAGTACTTC
TRBJ2-5 few TRBV19 NA CASSIGRGETQYF TGTGCCAGTAGTATAGGACGTGGGGAGACCCAGTACTTC
TRBJ1-5 NA TRBV7-6 NA CASSFSDQPQHF TGTGCCAGCAGCTTTTCGGATCAGCCCCAGCATTTT
TRBJ2-3 NA TRBV19 TRBD2 CASSMSGGTDTQYF TGTGCCAGTAGTATGAGCGGGGGAACAGATACGCAGTATTTT
TRBJ1-2 once TRBV20-1 NA CSAYRDGDYGYTF TGCAGTGCCTACCGGGACGGTGACTATGGCTACACCTTC
TRBJ1-1 NA TRBV19 TRBD1 CASSIKTGDTEAFF TGTGCCAGTAGTATCAAGACAGGGGACACTGAAGCTTTCTTT
TRBJ2-1 NA TRBV10-3 TRBD1 CVSLGTGIYNEQFF TGTGTCTCATTAGGGACAGGAATTTACAATGAGCAGTTCTTC
TRBJ2-7 NA TRBV29-1 NA CSWGYQGQGYEQYF TGCAGCTGGGGGTACCAGGGGCAAGGCTACGAGCAGTACTTC
TRBJ2-7 many TRBV5-1 TRBD1 CATRDRESSYEQYF TGCGCCACCCGAGACAGGGAGAGCTCCTACGAGCAGTACTTC
TRBJ1-1 NA TRBV10-3 NA CAISDIHTEAFF TGTGCCATCAGTGATATTCACACTGAAGCTTTCTTT
TRBJ2-7 NA TRBV2 NA CASSLGGTASYEQYF TGTGCCAGCAGTTTGGGCGGGACAGCCTCCTACGAGCAGTACTTC
TRBJ1-6 NA TRBV12-3/TRBV12-4 NA CASSQAGVGSPLHF TGTGCCAGCAGCCAAGCGGGAGTGGGTTCACCCCTCCACTTT
TRBJ2-5 few TRBV10-3 NA CAISESDFREQETQYF TGTGCCATCAGTGAGTCAGACTTCAGGGAACAAGAGACCCAGTACTTC
TRBJ1-1 NA TRBV24-1 TRBD1 CATSDPNRGTEAFF TGTGCCACCAGTGATCCCAACAGGGGCACTGAAGCTTTCTTT
TRBJ1-2 once TRBV2 NA CASSEVEVGSYTF TGTGCCAGCAGTGAGGTAGAGGTTGGAAGCTACACCTTC
TRBJ2-7 many TRBV2 NA CASTEISGSYEQYF TGTGCCAGCACCGAGATTTCAGGCTCCTACGAGCAGTACTTC
TRBJ2-7 few TRBV10-3 TRBD2 CAISGTSGSYEQYF TGTGCCATCAGTGGGACTAGCGGGAGCTACGAGCAGTACTTC
TRBJ1-2 NA TRBV29-1 NA CSVEDDRAANYGYTF TGCAGCGTTGAAGATGATAGGGCGGCTAACTATGGCTACACCTTC
TRBJ2-1 NA TRBV2 NA CASSEDGVSQEQFF TGTGCCAGCAGTGAAGACGGGGTTTCCCAGGAGCAGTTCTTC
TRBJ2-7 NA TRBV3-1 TRBD2 CASSRGLAGEQYF TGTGCCAGCAGCCGTGGACTAGCGGGGGAGCAGTACTTC
TRBJ2-3 once TRBV6-1 TRBD2 CDSSAYGWAGGDTDTQYF TGTGACAGCAGTGCATATGGGTGGGCGGGAGGAGACACAGATACGCAGTATTTT
TRBJ2-7 NA TRBV10-3 TRBD2 CAISESGGEQYF TGTGCCATCAGTGAGTCGGGGGGGGAGCAGTACTTC
TRBJ2-1 NA TRBV20-1 NA CSASTGPTPDNEQFF TGCAGTGCCAGCACCGGACCCACCCCGGACAATGAGCAGTTCTTC
TRBJ1-3 once TRBV7-9 NA CASSPPGNTIYF TGTGCCAGCAGCCCACCTGGAAACACCATATATTTT
TRBJ1-5 once TRBV28 NA CASSLRSGLARQPQHF TGTGCCAGCAGTTTAAGGTCAGGCTTAGCCCGCCAGCCCCAGCATTTT
TRBJ1-1 NA TRBV19 NA CASSILNTEAFF TGTGCCAGTAGTATTCTGAACACTGAAGCTTTCTTT
TRBJ2-5 NA TRBV24-1 TRBD1 CATSEEQGVFETQYF TGTGCCACCAGTGAAGAACAGGGGGTGTTTGAGACCCAGTACTTC
TRBJ2-3 many TRBV9 NA CASSVEGVLTDTQYF TGTGCCAGCAGCGTAGAGGGAGTACTCACAGATACGCAGTATTTT
TRBJ2-7 few TRBV4-1 NA CASSPGTEQPFPTYEQYF TGCGCCAGCAGCCCAGGGACCGAACAACCTTTTCCCACCTACGAGCAGTACTTC
TRBJ2-5 NA TRBV9 TRBD2 CASSVAPAGGETQYF TGTGCCAGCAGCGTAGCGCCGGCGGGGGGAGAGACCCAGTACTTC
TRBJ2-1 NA TRBV7-3 NA CASSQGRRNEQFF TGTGCCAGCAGCCAAGGGAGGAGAAATGAGCAGTTCTTC
TRBJ1-2 NA TRBV29-1 NA CSARRGSNYGYTF TGCAGCGCCCGGAGGGGGTCTAACTATGGCTACACCTTC
TRBJ2-1 NA TRBV10-3 TRBD1 CAIRQTGGADEQFF TGTGCCATCAGGCAGACAGGGGGCGCGGATGAGCAGTTCTTC
TRBJ2-1 once TRBV29-1 TRBD2 CSARTQLAGDNEQLF TGCAGCGCCCGCACTCAACTAGCGGGGGACAATGAGCAGCTCTTC
TRBJ2-5 few TRBV10-2 TRBD1 CASNQGLGQGKETQYF TGCGCCAGCAACCAAGGTCTGGGACAGGGAAAAGAGACCCAGTACTTC
TRBJ1-5 NA TRBV7-3 TRBD1 CASSFTTGGKSQPQHF TGTGCCAGCAGCTTCACGACAGGGGGCAAGAGTCAGCCCCAGCATTTT
TRBJ1-2 NA TRBV20-1 NA CSAGTGGARGYTF TGCAGTGCTGGGACCGGGGGGGCTCGTGGCTACACCTTC
TRBJ2-5 many TRBV20-1 TRBD2 CSARALAGGSIQETQYF TGCAGTGCTAGAGCCTTGGCGGGGGGCTCTATCCAAGAGACCCAGTACTTC
TRBJ2-7 NA TRBV19 NA CASSTTGGGRPYEQYF TGTGCCAGTAGTACCACAGGAGGCGGACGTCCCTACGAGCAGTACTTC
TRBJ2-3 NA TRBV10-1 NA CASRESSSTDTQYF TGCGCCAGCAGAGAATCCTCCAGCACAGATACGCAGTATTTT
TRBJ2-7 many TRBV5-1 TRBD1 CASSLRGQGNEQYF TGCGCCAGCAGCTTGAGGGGACAGGGAAACGAGCAGTACTTC
TRBJ2-4 NA TRBV28 NA CASSPKAYQRAKNIQYF TGTGCCAGCAGTCCAAAAGCTTACCAGAGAGCCAAAAACATTCAGTACTTC
TRBJ1-6 NA TRBV6-1 NA CASSEPEPNSPLHF TGTGCCAGCAGTGAACCGGAGCCTAATTCACCCCTCCACTTT
TRBJ2-7 NA TRBV15 TRBD2 CATSRVRGGETYEQYF TGTGCCACCAGCAGAGTTAGGGGAGGGGAAACCTACGAGCAGTACTTC